Sequencing of this T cell receptor (beta chain) was carried out in a study of cytomegalovirus exposure and HLA in healthy donors. Despite likely unrecorded immune exposures, the donors were nominally healthy at the time of sampling. CDR1 and CDR2 (germline): SNHLY, FYNNEI. The CDR3 is made up of 14 amino acids. Trimming at V came to 4 bases and at J to 9 bases, leaving 12 bases not matched to a gene. Whole-study results and caveats: Rare TCR sequences dominated, though some public TCRs recurred in many donors. Trimming of TCR beta V- and J-genes showed a link, identified in a later analysis, to a missense DCLRE1C variant. Highly shared variants forming one cluster were likely a sequencing artifact.

Use of 60 Vbeta and 13 Jbeta primers characterized the PCR. Profiling relied on immunoSEQ multiplex PCR, and the TCRdb table lists in-frame clones only, not all of them. The profile shows around 150,000 clones, roughly 80% of them singletons. A word on this clone: As yet, its antigen is unknown.

The clonotype originates from a male donor in good health and CMV-seronegative. The rearrangement joins TRBV2 to TRBJ2-7; 7 bases map to TRBD1. Sequenced sample: PBMCs. CDR3 sequence: CASSVWDSSTGQYF. The CDR3 DNA sequence: TGTGCCAGCAGTGTTTGGGACAGTTCTACGGGGCAGTACTTC.